These T cell receptor beta chains were read from a single sample in a study of blood T cell repertoires in COVID-19. Produced via immunoSEQ multiplex PCR; TCRdb's table is partial and in-frame only. The sample lists about 160,000 clones, roughly 90% occurring once. Source material: peripheral blood. These receptors all stem from a man in his thirties or forties with COVID-19, enrolled during active disease. The CDR3 runs from the conserved cysteine through the conserved F or W. Fields, in order: CDR3 protein, CDR3 DNA, J gene, clone size, D gene, V gene. A D gene is named only where the DNA matches it firmly. Rows may omit the clone size; those that give it use once, few, many or a size class.

cdr3_aa: CASSPNSGEQFF
cdr3_nt: TGTGCCAGCAGCCCGAACAGCGGTGAGCAGTTCTTC
j_call: TRBJ2-1
clone_size: .
d_call: .
v_call: TRBV7-2

cdr3_aa: CASSPTVGEALYGYEQYF
cdr3_nt: TGTGCCAGCAGCCCTACCGTAGGGGAGGCGCTTTATGGCTACGAGCAGTACTTC
j_call: TRBJ2-7
clone_size: .
d_call: .
v_call: TRBV4-2

cdr3_aa: CASSPGTGGVDTDTQYF
cdr3_nt: TGTGCCAGCAGTCCAGGGACAGGGGGCGTCGACACAGATACGCAGTATTTT
j_call: TRBJ2-3
clone_size: .
d_call: TRBD1
v_call: TRBV27

cdr3_aa: CASSLPGTYGYTF
cdr3_nt: TGTGCCAGCAGCCTCCCCGGGACATATGGCTACACCTTC
j_call: TRBJ1-2
clone_size: .
d_call: .
v_call: TRBV3-1/TRBV3-2

cdr3_aa: CASGGPRNYGYTF
cdr3_nt: TGTGCCAGCGGTGGGCCACGCAACTATGGCTACACCTTC
j_call: TRBJ1-2
clone_size: .
d_call: .
v_call: TRBV3-1/TRBV3-2

cdr3_aa: CASSGESGLGKLFF
cdr3_nt: TGTGCCAGCAGCGGGGAGTCTGGGTTGGGGAAACTGTTTTTT
j_call: TRBJ1-4
clone_size: once
d_call: .
v_call: TRBV6-2/TRBV6-3

cdr3_aa: CASSEDRASNNSPLHF
cdr3_nt: TGTGCCAGCAGTGAAGACAGGGCATCGAATAATTCACCCCTCCACTTT
j_call: TRBJ1-6
clone_size: .
d_call: .
v_call: TRBV2

cdr3_aa: CASALGGNTIYF
cdr3_nt: TGTGCCAGCGCCCTTGGCGGAAACACCATATATTTT
j_call: TRBJ1-3
clone_size: .
d_call: .
v_call: TRBV25-1

cdr3_aa: CASSPTGAYEQYF
cdr3_nt: TGTGCCAGCTCCCCGACAGGGGCCTACGAGCAGTACTTC
j_call: TRBJ2-7
clone_size: .
d_call: TRBD1
v_call: TRBV18

cdr3_aa: CSVGQSNTEAFF
cdr3_nt: TGCAGCGTTGGACAGTCTAACACTGAAGCTTTCTTT
j_call: TRBJ1-1
clone_size: .
d_call: .
v_call: TRBV29-1

cdr3_aa: CASSLTQGTYNEQFF
cdr3_nt: TGTGCCAGCAGCTTAACACAGGGGACATACAATGAGCAGTTCTTC
j_call: TRBJ2-1
clone_size: .
d_call: TRBD1
v_call: TRBV7-3

cdr3_aa: CASTPGLSYNSPLHF
cdr3_nt: TGTGCCAGCACCCCTGGGCTCTCCTATAATTCACCCCTCCACTTT
j_call: TRBJ1-6
clone_size: .
d_call: .
v_call: TRBV2

cdr3_aa: CASSRSTGQGNQPQHF
cdr3_nt: TGCGCCAGCAGCCGCTCGACGGGACAGGGGAATCAGCCCCAGCATTTT
j_call: TRBJ1-5
clone_size: .
d_call: TRBD1
v_call: TRBV4-1

cdr3_aa: CASSPMGSYEQYF
cdr3_nt: TGTGCCAGCAGTCCTATGGGCTCGTACGAGCAGTACTTC
j_call: TRBJ2-7
clone_size: .
d_call: .
v_call: TRBV28

cdr3_aa: CASSVGTNTEAFF
cdr3_nt: TGTGCCAGCAGCGTAGGGACAAACACTGAAGCTTTCTTT
j_call: TRBJ1-1
clone_size: few
d_call: .
v_call: TRBV9

cdr3_aa: CATGGTEAFF
cdr3_nt: TGTGCCACCGGGGGCACTGAAGCTTTCTTT
j_call: TRBJ1-1
clone_size: .
d_call: .
v_call: TRBV7-9

cdr3_aa: CASSLVRGIYGYTF
cdr3_nt: TGTGCCAGCAGCTTAGTTCGGGGGATCTATGGCTACACCTTC
j_call: TRBJ1-2
clone_size: .
d_call: .
v_call: TRBV7-9

cdr3_aa: CASNYIINRGGTGELFF
cdr3_nt: TGTGCCAGTAATTACATAATTAATCGCGGGGGCACCGGGGAGCTGTTTTTT
j_call: TRBJ2-2
clone_size: .
d_call: TRBD2
v_call: TRBV19

cdr3_aa: CASSPVTGTGGGEQYF
cdr3_nt: TGTGCCAGCTCACCCGTAACCGGGACAGGGGGGGGCGAGCAGTACTTC
j_call: TRBJ2-7
clone_size: .
d_call: TRBD1
v_call: TRBV18

cdr3_aa: CASRRGIITYNEQFF
cdr3_nt: TGTGCCAGCAGGCGGGGTATAATAACCTACAATGAGCAGTTCTTC
j_call: TRBJ2-1
clone_size: .
d_call: .
v_call: TRBV2

cdr3_aa: CASKAGGFEKLFF
cdr3_nt: TGTGCCAGCAAGGCAGGGGGCTTTGAAAAACTGTTTTTT
j_call: TRBJ1-4
clone_size: .
d_call: TRBD1
v_call: TRBV6-5

cdr3_aa: CASSMGLRGSSYTF
cdr3_nt: TGTGCCAGTAGTATGGGGCTCAGGGGTAGTAGCTACACCTTC
j_call: TRBJ1-2
clone_size: .
d_call: .
v_call: TRBV19

cdr3_aa: CAISDQTDTQYF
cdr3_nt: TGTGCCATCAGTGATCAGACAGATACGCAGTATTTT
j_call: TRBJ2-3
clone_size: once
d_call: .
v_call: TRBV10-3

cdr3_aa: CASSSYGGSSYNEQFF
cdr3_nt: TGTGCCAGCAGCTCTTATGGCGGGAGCTCCTACAATGAGCAGTTCTTC
j_call: TRBJ2-1
clone_size: .
d_call: TRBD2
v_call: TRBV11-2

cdr3_aa: CASSPYRGLNTEAFF
cdr3_nt: TGTGCCAGCTCACCATATCGAGGGCTGAACACTGAAGCTTTCTTT
j_call: TRBJ1-1
clone_size: once
d_call: .
v_call: TRBV18

cdr3_aa: CASSPRTGSTDTQYF
cdr3_nt: TGTGCCAGCAGCCCCCGGACAGGGAGCACAGATACGCAGTATTTT
j_call: TRBJ2-3
clone_size: few
d_call: TRBD1
v_call: TRBV9

cdr3_aa: CAISGQGTNTEAFF
cdr3_nt: TGTGCCATCAGCGGACAGGGGACGAACACTGAAGCTTTCTTT
j_call: TRBJ1-1
clone_size: .
d_call: TRBD1
v_call: TRBV10-3

cdr3_aa: CASSPQGAPTDTQYF
cdr3_nt: TGTGCCAGCTCACCACAGGGGGCTCCCACAGATACGCAGTATTTT
j_call: TRBJ2-3
clone_size: .
d_call: TRBD1
v_call: TRBV18

cdr3_aa: CASSLEPTGARETQYF
cdr3_nt: TGTGCCAGCAGCTTAGAACCGACAGGGGCTCGAGAGACCCAGTACTTC
j_call: TRBJ2-5
clone_size: .
d_call: TRBD1
v_call: TRBV7-7

cdr3_aa: CASSRKGTSGNEIRPYEQYF
cdr3_nt: TGCGCCAGCAGCCGCAAAGGGACTAGCGGGAATGAAATTCGCCCCTACGAGCAGTACTTC
j_call: TRBJ2-7
clone_size: .
d_call: TRBD2
v_call: TRBV4-1

cdr3_aa: CASSFTGTGVYEQYF
cdr3_nt: TGCGCCAGCAGTTTTACCGGGACAGGGGTCTACGAGCAGTACTTC
j_call: TRBJ2-7
clone_size: .
d_call: TRBD1
v_call: TRBV5-1

cdr3_aa: CASRGRGGWEQYF
cdr3_nt: TGTGCCAGCAGGGGGCGAGGGGGTTGGGAGCAGTACTTC
j_call: TRBJ2-7
clone_size: .
d_call: .
v_call: TRBV7-9

cdr3_aa: CSVGRDSSTNEKLFF
cdr3_nt: TGCAGCGTCGGACGGGACAGCTCAACTAATGAAAAACTGTTTTTT
j_call: TRBJ1-4
clone_size: .
d_call: TRBD1
v_call: TRBV29-1

cdr3_aa: CASSTDRSSGNTIYF
cdr3_nt: TGTGCCAGTAGTACGGACAGAAGCTCTGGAAACACCATATATTTT
j_call: TRBJ1-3
clone_size: .
d_call: .
v_call: TRBV19

cdr3_aa: CAISTGQTNSGANVLTF
cdr3_nt: TGTGCCATCAGTACGGGACAGACTAACTCTGGGGCCAACGTCCTGACTTTC
j_call: TRBJ2-6
clone_size: few
d_call: TRBD1
v_call: TRBV10-3

cdr3_aa: CASSQDGTGNLDEQYF
cdr3_nt: TGCGCCAGCAGCCAAGATGGGACAGGGAATCTCGACGAGCAGTACTTC
j_call: TRBJ2-7
clone_size: .
d_call: TRBD1
v_call: TRBV4-3

cdr3_aa: CASSLSSTGADSNYGYTF
cdr3_nt: TGTGCCAGCAGTCTATCCTCGACAGGGGCCGACTCTAACTATGGCTACACCTTC
j_call: TRBJ1-2
clone_size: few
d_call: TRBD1
v_call: TRBV2

cdr3_aa: CASSFTQGATGNTIYF
cdr3_nt: TGTGCCAGCAGCTTTACCCAGGGGGCGACTGGAAACACCATATATTTT
j_call: TRBJ1-3
clone_size: .
d_call: TRBD1
v_call: TRBV11-2

cdr3_aa: CASSRGGGNQPQHF
cdr3_nt: TGTGCCAGCAGTAGAGGCGGAGGCAATCAGCCCCAGCATTTT
j_call: TRBJ1-5
clone_size: .
d_call: .
v_call: TRBV27

cdr3_aa: CAWSGQGYTEAFF
cdr3_nt: TGTGCCTGGAGTGGACAGGGGTACACTGAAGCTTTCTTT
j_call: TRBJ1-1
clone_size: .
d_call: TRBD1
v_call: TRBV30

cdr3_aa: CASSTWGQGGNQPQHF
cdr3_nt: TGTGCCAGCAGTACGTGGGGACAGGGGGGAAATCAGCCCCAGCATTTT
j_call: TRBJ1-5
clone_size: once
d_call: TRBD1
v_call: TRBV6-2/TRBV6-3

cdr3_aa: CASSPPETYEQYF
cdr3_nt: TGTGCCAGCTCACCACCAGAGACCTACGAGCAGTACTTC
j_call: TRBJ2-7
clone_size: .
d_call: .
v_call: TRBV18

cdr3_aa: CASSWGLYSNQPQHF
cdr3_nt: TGTGCCAGCAGCTGGGGACTTTATAGCAATCAGCCCCAGCATTTT
j_call: TRBJ1-5
clone_size: once
d_call: .
v_call: TRBV5-6

cdr3_aa: CASSFKLDSNEKLFF
cdr3_nt: TGTGCCAGCAGCTTTAAATTGGACAGTAATGAAAAACTGTTTTTT
j_call: TRBJ1-4
clone_size: .
d_call: .
v_call: TRBV7-2

cdr3_aa: CASSHGQGASSYEQYF
cdr3_nt: TGTGCCAGCAGCCATGGACAGGGGGCCTCCTCCTACGAGCAGTACTTC
j_call: TRBJ2-7
clone_size: .
d_call: TRBD1
v_call: TRBV6-2/TRBV6-3

cdr3_aa: CASSYGHPYGYTF
cdr3_nt: TGTGCCAGCAGTTACGGACACCCGTATGGCTACACCTTC
j_call: TRBJ1-2
clone_size: .
d_call: .
v_call: TRBV6-2/TRBV6-3

cdr3_aa: CAISELGAQNTEAFF
cdr3_nt: TGTGCCATCAGTGAACTGGGGGCTCAGAACACTGAAGCTTTCTTT
j_call: TRBJ1-1
clone_size: .
d_call: .
v_call: TRBV10-3

cdr3_aa: CASSLGGYSNQPQHF
cdr3_nt: TGTGCCAGCAGCTTAGGAGGGTATAGCAATCAGCCCCAGCATTTT
j_call: TRBJ1-5
clone_size: .
d_call: .
v_call: TRBV7-2

cdr3_aa: CASSGGTSGRAYNEQFF
cdr3_nt: TGTGCCAGCAGTGGCGGGACTAGCGGGAGGGCCTACAATGAGCAGTTCTTC
j_call: TRBJ2-1
clone_size: .
d_call: TRBD2
v_call: TRBV6-1

cdr3_aa: CASSPFYGGTSGGHSYNEQFF
cdr3_nt: TGTGCCAGCTCACCATTTTACGGAGGGACTAGCGGGGGGCATAGCTACAATGAGCAGTTCTTC
j_call: TRBJ2-1
clone_size: .
d_call: TRBD2
v_call: TRBV18

cdr3_aa: CATSRGRGYEQYF
cdr3_nt: TGTGCCACCAGCAGAGGGAGAGGCTACGAGCAGTACTTC
j_call: TRBJ2-7
clone_size: .
d_call: .
v_call: TRBV15

cdr3_aa: CASSKGLAGGPAGELFF
cdr3_nt: TGTGCCAGCAGCAAAGGTTTAGCGGGGGGGCCAGCCGGGGAGCTGTTTTTT
j_call: TRBJ2-2
clone_size: .
d_call: .
v_call: TRBV21-1

cdr3_aa: CASSLAGGLGDTEAFF
cdr3_nt: TGTGCCAGCAGCTTAGCGGGCGGCCTCGGGGACACTGAAGCTTTCTTT
j_call: TRBJ1-1
clone_size: .
d_call: .
v_call: TRBV7-9

cdr3_aa: CASSSWTGDTEAFF
cdr3_nt: TGTGCCAGCAGTTCTTGGACAGGGGACACTGAAGCTTTCTTT
j_call: TRBJ1-1
clone_size: .
d_call: TRBD1
v_call: TRBV6-5

cdr3_aa: CSAHRQGGGGTEAFF
cdr3_nt: TGCAGCGCCCACCGACAGGGGGGTGGAGGAACTGAAGCTTTCTTT
j_call: TRBJ1-1
clone_size: .
d_call: TRBD1
v_call: TRBV29-1

cdr3_aa: CASSQDINRGTQITQYF
cdr3_nt: TGTGCCAGCAGCCAAGATATAAACAGGGGTACACAGATTACGCAGTATTTT
j_call: TRBJ2-3
clone_size: .
d_call: TRBD1
v_call: TRBV4-2

cdr3_aa: CASSWGQGDEQYF
cdr3_nt: TGTGCCAGTAGTTGGGGACAGGGGGACGAGCAGTACTTC
j_call: TRBJ2-7
clone_size: .
d_call: TRBD1
v_call: TRBV19

cdr3_aa: CSVEGRLRRETQYF
cdr3_nt: TGCAGCGTTGAAGGGCGACTCCGGCGAGAGACCCAGTACTTC
j_call: TRBJ2-5
clone_size: .
d_call: .
v_call: TRBV29-1

cdr3_aa: CASSLNPGQKSGYTF
cdr3_nt: TGTGCCAGCAGTTTAAATCCGGGACAGAAGAGTGGCTACACCTTC
j_call: TRBJ1-2
clone_size: .
d_call: TRBD1
v_call: TRBV27